This T cell receptor (beta chain) was sequenced during a study of T cell responses to AZD1222 COVID-19 vaccine. V lost 8 bases to trimming and J lost 8 bases, with 16 bases between them. The CDR3 is 14 residues long. The germline gives CDR1 LNHDA, CDR2 SQIVND (reference sequence). Broader study findings: It should be noted that donors were predominantly white British and more often female, and clonal diversity was possibly underestimated.

Concerning this clone itself: The antigen is not known.

Clones were read by immunoSEQ multiplex PCR, and TCRdb kept only the in-frame ones, dropping some. Among about 120,000 clones, about nine tenths were seen once, and the ten largest hold over 1.5%. The sequence was obtained from an adult in good health. The sequenced sample was peripheral blood, obtained on day 0 of AZD1222 vaccination. The J gene is TRBJ1-6, the V gene TRBV19; D gene ambiguous. The CDR3 DNA reads as TGTGCCAGTCTTGGGGTCCCAGGATATTCACCCCTCCACTTT. It translates to CASLGVPGYSPLHF.